Below, 28 T cell receptor beta chains from the same sample are listed, as sequenced in a study of cytomegalovirus exposure and HLA in healthy donors. The PCR contained 60 Vbeta and 13 Jbeta primers. Clones were read by immunoSEQ multiplex PCR, and TCRdb kept only the in-frame ones, dropping some. The sample has about 130,000 clones; roughly four fifths are singletons. Sequenced sample: PBMCs. Source of these receptors: a female donor in good health and CMV-seropositive.

The V gene is TRBV18, the J gene TRBJ1-5; tentatively, D is TRBD1 (6 bases). From germline, CDR1 is KGHSH and CDR2 LQKENI. This CDR3 has 16 amino acids. V gave up 3 bases and J gave up 6 bases, with 18 bases separating them. CDR3 loop: CASSPSGGQGSQPQHF. In nucleotides, the CDR3 is TGTGCCAGCTCACCGAGTGGGGGCCAGGGCAGTCAGCCCCAGCATTTT.

V gene TRBV19 combines with J gene TRBJ2-7, with a tentative D call TRBD1 (6 bases). Germline lookup yields CDR1 LNHDA and CDR2 SQIVND (reference sequence). Trimming pared 3 bases from V and 7 bases from J, leaving 13 bases between. This CDR3 contains 13 residues. The DNA for the CDR3 is TGTGCCAGTAGTATCAACAGGGCAGGGGAGCAGTACTTC. Encoded protein: CASSINRAGEQYF.

V is TRBV29-1 and J is TRBJ2-1; D is perhaps TRBD2 (5 bases). CDR1 SQVTM and CDR2 ANQGSEA come from the germline V gene. There are 15 residues in the CDR3. Trimming took 4 bases from V and 0 from J, leaving 13 bases between them. The CDR3 nucleotides read TGCAGCGTTGGGGAGTCGTTCAGCTCCTACAATGAGCAGTTCTTC. Its translation: CSVGESFSSYNEQFF.

This clone has only one observation. Relative to the germline gene, one junction end is altered; a read error may explain this. The chain carries TRBV11-2 and TRBJ1-2, with D maybe TRBD1 (5 bases). CDR3 length: 14 residues. Germline-derived CDR1 and CDR2 are SGHAT and FQNNGV. The CDR3: CASSLDFAGTDCHF. The CDR3 region has the DNA TGTGCCAGCAGCTTAGATTTCGCGGGGACGGACTGTCACTTC.

This clone appeared once. This chain uses TRBV9 with TRBJ2-7, with 7 bases fitting TRBD1. The CDR3 length is 15 residues. V gave up 2 bases and J gave up 6 bases; unmatched junction bases: 11. CDR1 is SGDLS and CDR2 is YYNGEE in the germline V gene. The CDR3 DNA is TGTGCCAGCAGCGTGGCCCCGACAGGGTCGGGCGAGCAGTACTTC. The encoded protein is CASSVAPTGSGEQYF. The variable domain in full, completed from reference TRBV9 and TRBJ2-7, reads DSGVTQTPKHLITATGQRVTLRCSPRSGDLSVYWYQQSLDQGLQFLIQYYNGEERAKGNILERFSAQQFPDLHSELNLSSLELGDSALYFCASSVAPTGSGEQYFGPGTRLTVT.

This clone was counted between two and nine times. J is TRBJ1-2 and V is TRBV9, with D hard to call. V was cut by 0 bases and J by 1 base, with 10 bases left in between. Germline CDR1 and CDR2: SGDLS and YYNGEE. The CDR3 has 15 amino acids. CDR3 sequence: CASSVGQAFNYGYTF. CDR3 DNA sequence: TGTGCCAGCAGCGTAGGACAAGCCTTTAACTATGGCTACACCTTC.

This rearrangement joins TRBV25-1 to TRBJ2-1; TRBD2 matches at 10 bases. After removal of 8 bases from V and 4 bases from J, the junction contained 8 bases not matched to a gene. The germline V gene has CDR1 MGHDK and CDR2 SYGVNS. This CDR3 has 15 residues. The CDR3 loop reads CASSNRLAGYNEQFF. The DNA for the CDR3 is TGTGCCAGCTCGAACAGACTAGCGGGTTACAATGAGCAGTTCTTC. The entire variable domain, with the rest obtained from reference TRBV25-1 and TRBJ2-1, is as follows: EADIYQTPRYLVIGTGKKITLECSQTMGHDKMYWYQQDPGMELHLIHYSYGVNSTEKGDLSSESTVSRIRTEHFPLTLESARPSHTSQYLCASSNRLAGYNEQFFGPGTRLTVL.

This clone was seen more than once but under ten times. V and J are TRBV5-1 and TRBJ2-5, with 7 bases aligning to TRBD1. The J call is in doubt because the DNA end fits TRBJ2-7 better. CDR1 SGHRS and CDR2 YFSETQ come from the germline V gene. This CDR3 is built from 14 residues. The CDR3 reads CASSLQGLGDEQYF. For the CDR3, the DNA is TGCGCCAGCAGCCTACAGGGGCTGGGGGACGAGCAGTACTTC.

The V call is TRBV6-5, the J call TRBJ2-7; 7 bases agree with TRBD1. CDR1 MNHEY and CDR2 SVGAGI come from the germline V gene. The CDR3 covers 13 residues. Trimming cost V 5 bases and J 3 bases; bases outside gene matches: 4. CDR3 DNA: TGTGCCAGCAGTACGACAGGGTACTACGAGCAGTACTTC. Translating it yields CASSTTGYYEQYF.

The CDR3 here is CASSPRGRGANTGELFF. The CDR3 DNA sequence: TGTGCCAGCAGCCCGAGGGGGAGGGGGGCTAACACCGGGGAGCTGTTTTTT. The chain links TRBV5-5 to TRBJ2-2; tentative D call: TRBD2 (7 bases). Trimming removed 4 bases at V and 2 bases at J, with 18 bases between. Germline assignment: CDR1 SGHKS and CDR2 YYEKEE (reference sequence). The CDR3 sequence is 17 residues long.

The CDR3 loop is CASSEPGDNQPQHF. The CDR3 DNA reads TGTGCCAGCAGTGAACCGGGGGATAATCAGCCCCAGCATTTT. V is TRBV6-1 and J is TRBJ1-5; TRBD1 is a possible D gene (5 bases). Germline V lookup: CDR1 MNHNS, CDR2 SASEGT. The CDR3 covers 14 residues. V was cut by 2 bases and J by 4 bases, with 9 bases left in between.

This chain joins TRBV19 and TRBJ2-6; D may be TRBD1 (6 bases). This CDR3 contains 17 residues. Germline CDR1 reads LNHDA; CDR2 reads SQIVND (reference sequence). The V gene lost 4 bases and the J gene lost 1 base, with 14 bases spanning the gap. CDR3 loop: CASSKGRGLSGANVLTF. The CDR3 bases are TGTGCCAGTAGTAAAGGCAGGGGCCTATCTGGGGCCAACGTCCTGACTTTC. Looking up the rest from reference TRBV19 and TRBJ2-6 gives the full variable domain: DGGITQSPKYLFRKEGQNVTLSCEQNLNHDAMYWYRQDPGQGLRLIYYSQIVNDFQKGDIAEGYSVSREKKESFPLTVTSAQKNPTAFYLCASSKGRGLSGANVLTFGAGSRLTVL.

In this sample, this clone turned up a few times. The CDR3, as DNA: TGTGCCACCAGCAGAGGAGGTCTTGAAAAACTGTTTTTT. As protein: CATSRGGLEKLFF. The chain has TRBV15 and TRBJ1-4, with D unresolved. The CDR3 is made up of 13 amino acids. V gave up 1 base and J gave up 7 bases, with 7 bases separating them. Germline lookup yields CDR1 LNHNV and CDR2 YYDKDF (reference sequence).

This rearrangement joins TRBV18 to TRBJ1-2; 7 bases map to TRBD1. CDR1 is KGHSH and CDR2 is LQKENI in the germline V gene. Trimming took 3 bases from V and 7 from J; bases not matched to a gene: 11. The CDR3 runs to 15 residues. CDR3 nucleotide sequence: TGTGCCAGCTCACCTCAAGAGGGGGCCCTCGGTGGCTACACCTTC. Residues: CASSPQEGALGGYTF.

This chain connects TRBV4-1 to TRBJ1-2, with TRBD1 as a possible D gene (6 bases). This CDR3 has 14 amino acids. CDR1 is MGHRA, CDR2 YSYEKL, per germline. Trimming took off 0 bases at V and 2 bases at J, with 7 bases between the two ends. In nucleotides, the CDR3 is TGCGCCAGCAGCCAAGATACAGGGAACTATGGCTACACCTTC. Translated, it gives CASSQDTGNYGYTF.

V and J are TRBV2 and TRBJ2-7; TRBD1 might be the D (8 bases). V gave up 7 bases and J gave up 3 bases, with 13 bases separating them. CDR3 length equals 13 residues. The germline gives CDR1 SNHLY, CDR2 FYNNEI. In nucleotides, the CDR3 is TGTGCCAGCACGGGGGGACAGGTCTACGAGCAGTACTTC. Protein: CASTGGQVYEQYF.

A few counts support this clone. V and J are TRBV19 and TRBJ2-5; D might be TRBD2 (6 bases). The V and J ends lost 5 bases and 1 base respectively, with 14 bases between them. The germline V gene encodes CDR1 LNHDA and CDR2 SQIVND (reference sequence). The CDR3 runs to 15 residues. CDR3 coding DNA: TGTGCCAGTAGTCTGACTAGTGACCTCCAAGAGACCCAGTACTTC. It encodes CASSLTSDLQETQYF. The variable domain in full, with the rest retrieved from reference TRBV19 and TRBJ2-5, is DGGITQSPKYLFRKEGQNVTLSCEQNLNHDAMYWYRQDPGQGLRLIYYSQIVNDFQKGDIAEGYSVSREKKESFPLTVTSAQKNPTAFYLCASSLTSDLQETQYFGPGTRLLVL.

The chain recombines TRBV6-4 with TRBJ2-1, with D possibly matching TRBD2 (6 bases). The germline V gene encodes CDR1 MRHNA and CDR2 SNTAGT. The ends were cut back, 3 bases at V and 10 bases at J, with 13 bases in the middle. CDR3 length: 13 amino acids. In nucleotides, the CDR3 is TGTGCCAGCAGTGAGACTTCCGGGGGAGAGCAGTTCTTC. This codes for CASSETSGGEQFF.

The chain joins TRBV7-9 to TRBJ2-7, with D unresolved. Germline V gives CDR1 SEHNR, CDR2 FQNEAQ (reference sequence). The CDR3 is 14 residues long. The V end lost 5 bases, the J end lost 3 bases, and 14 bases lay between the germline ends. The CDR3 is CASSPWAGGYEQYF. CDR3 in DNA: TGTGCCAGCAGCCCCTGGGCAGGTGGCTACGAGCAGTACTTC. The whole variable domain, remainder taken from reference TRBV7-9 and TRBJ2-7, is DTGVSQNPRHKITKRGQNVTFRCDPISEHNRLYWYRQTLGQGPEFLTYFQNEAQLEKSRLLSDRFSAERPKGSFSTLEIQRTEQGDSAMYLCASSPWAGGYEQYFGPGTRLTVT.

This chain joins TRBV28 and TRBJ1-1, with 11 bases that match TRBD1. V was pared by 6 bases and J by 2 bases, with 8 bases of the junction left unmatched. The CDR3 has 16 amino acids. In germline, CDR1 is MDHEN, CDR2 SYDVKM. CDR3 region: CASSSPWTGGNTEAFF. CDR3 in DNA: TGTGCCAGCAGCTCCCCTTGGACAGGGGGCAACACTGAAGCTTTCTTT.

This clone was detected a few times. V usage is TRBV5-5 and J usage is TRBJ2-7; D not resolved. Trimming removed 2 bases from V and 7 bases from J, with 16 bases in between. The CDR3 is 14 residues long. Germline lookup yields CDR1 SGHKS and CDR2 YYEKEE (reference sequence). Written as DNA, the CDR3 is TGTGCCAGCAGCTTCTATTCCACCTACGGGGAGCAGTACTTC. Its protein is CASSFYSTYGEQYF.

This chain joins TRBV7-3 and TRBJ2-2, with 7 bases identical to TRBD1. The CDR3 consists of 18 residues. Per germline, CDR1 SGHTA and CDR2 FQGTGA. V shed 0 bases, J shed 3 bases, and the junction held 10 bases outside the gene matches. The CDR3 DNA reads TGTGCCAGCAGCTTAACGGCTTCTGGACAGGTTGACACCGGGGAGCTGTTTTTT. This gives the protein CASSLTASGQVDTGELFF.

The V call is TRBV27, the J call TRBJ2-7; 11 nucleotides agree with TRBD2. Losses at the gene ends were 8 bases for V and 9 bases for J; bases not matched to a gene: 12. Germline V lookup: CDR1 MNHEY, CDR2 SMNVEV (reference sequence). The CDR3 totals 14 residues. This chain's CDR3 is CASGGILAGEAQYF. The CDR3 DNA reads as TGTGCCAGCGGGGGGATACTAGCGGGAGAGGCGCAGTACTTC.

This clone was seen a single time. This chain connects TRBV5-1 to TRBJ1-1, with TRBD1 identical over 8 bases. This CDR3 comprises 15 residues. Germline V CDR1 and CDR2: SGHRS, YFSETQ. V lost 4 bases and J lost 0; bases outside the gene matches: 5. The CDR3 coding sequence is TGCGCCAGCAGCCCCCGGACAGGGATGAACACTGAAGCTTTCTTT. Translated: CASSPRTGMNTEAFF.

This clone was observed once. Other DNA sequences in this specimen translate into the identical CDR3. This chain joins TRBV11-2 and TRBJ2-7; tentative D call: TRBD2 (6 bases). Germline-derived CDR1 and CDR2 are SGHAT and FQNNGV. The length of the CDR3 is 15 residues. The germline V and J ends were trimmed by 1 base and 0 bases, with 10 bases remaining between them. The CDR3, as DNA: TGTGCCAGCAGCTTAGGTCGGGGGAGCTCCTACGAGCAGTACTTC. It is translated as CASSLGRGSSYEQYF.

The V gene is TRBV7-2, the J gene TRBJ1-1, with TRBD1 identical over 8 bases. The junction had 8 bases not matched to a gene; V was cut back by 5 bases and J by 6 bases. This CDR3 has 14 amino acids. Looked up from germline, CDR1 is SGHTA and CDR2 is FQGNSA. CDR3 DNA: TGTGCCAGCAGCCCAGGGACAGGAAGTCCTGAAGCTTTCTTT. Its translation: CASSPGTGSPEAFF.

This clone was picked up one time. The rearrangement uses TRBV11-3 and TRBJ2-2, with TRBD1 identical over 7 bases. The germline V gene has CDR1 SGHNT and CDR2 YENEEA. The V gene end was trimmed by 4 bases and the J gene end by 4 bases; junction bases not matched to a gene: 3. The CDR3 spans 14 residues. The CDR3 nucleotides read TGTGCCAGCAGCTCTACAGGGGCCACCGGGGAGCTGTTTTTT. Translation: CASSSTGATGELFF. The full variable domain, its missing parts supplied by reference TRBV11-3 and TRBJ2-2, is EAGVVQSPRYKIIEKKQPVAFWCNPISGHNTLYWYLQNLGQGPELLIRYENEEAVDDSQLPKDRFSAERLKGVDSTLKIQPAELGDSAVYLCASSSTGATGELFFGEGSRLTVL.

The chain joins TRBV11-2 to TRBJ2-5; 7 nucleotides match TRBD2. The CDR3 is made up of 17 amino acids. In germline, CDR1 is SGHAT, CDR2 FQNNGV. With V trimmed by 5 bases and J by 4 bases, 16 bases remained unmatched. CDR3 nucleotides: TGTGCCAGCAGCCCTGGCCTTCTAGCGGCCCTTGGAGAGACCCAGTACTTC. It translates to CASSPGLLAALGETQYF. Full variable domain (outside the CDR3, taken from reference TRBV11-2 and TRBJ2-5): EAGVAQSPRYKIIEKRQSVAFWCNPISGHATLYWYQQILGQGPKLLIQFQNNGVVDDSQLPKDRFSAERLKGVDSTLKIQPAKLEDSAVYLCASSPGLLAALGETQYFGPGTRLLVL.